Included here is one TCR beta chain sequence, with context. This clonotype has more than one count but fewer than ten. Its antigen remains unidentified. This may come from a read error, since a much larger clone is one base off. Flow cytometry had shown CD8+CD57+ cell expansion in the patients selected for sequencing. Severe acquired aplastic anemia was diagnosed in all patients according to International Study of Aplastic Anemia and Agranulocytosis and Camitta criteria. No therapy had been received by the patients at the time of blood sampling. The study deep-sequenced TCR repertoires of sorted CD4+ and CD8+ blood T cells from severe aplastic anemia patients and healthy subjects. Patients were enrolled under clinicaltrials.gov protocols 00001620, 01623167, 00001397, 00071045, 00081523 and 00961064 in the USA. Ficoll-Paque density gradient centrifugation was used to isolate peripheral blood mononuclear cells. Before DNA extraction, CD4+ and CD8+ T cells were sorted with FACS or magnetic beads.

TCR beta VDJ combination and CDR3 sequence profiling used genomic DNA as the template. An Illumina HiSeq 2000 was the platform used for TCR repertoire sequencing. As for how the authors treated the data: Repertoire assessment relied on Simpson's diversity index, CDR3 size and DJ length profiles, and TRBV/TRBJ rearrangement plots. The immunodominant clone was defined as the most abundant DNA sequence in deep sequencing data. CDR3 amino acid sequences were checked for sharing between subjects and were compared against published repertoires and the VDJdb database. Using fastp trimming at Q25 and MiXCR clonotype assembly, TCRdb reanalyzed the public sequencing data and kept in-frame beta chains. When rows share a CDR3 protein, they turn into one entry using the most common DNA and genes. TCRdb, not the original authors, processed these V and J calls. The sample records some 150,000 distinct CDR3 sequences, 47% of which are singletons. Roughly 1.1% of the sample is taken by the ten largest.

These data come from a study of CD8+CD57+ T cells in acquired aplastic anemia (dated by TCRdb to 2017 to 2018). As for the study more broadly: A mean of approximately 3 ug of DNA, ranging from roughly 0.19 to 27.4 ug, was extracted from sorted CD4+ and CD8+ cells. CD8+CD57+ expansion was defined as frequency above the mean frequency observed in healthy subjects.

From cysteine to phenylalanine, the CDR3 is 15 amino acids long. Of all the DNA, just the CDR3 is kept, 45 bases in frame from base 1. At the junction V is shortened by 5 bases and J by 3 bases, with 13 bases in between. Points the paper makes about the study in general: Roughly 29 CD8+ CDR3 sequences were found to be shared between patients and controls, but these sequences appeared to be highly expressed in patients and within the immunodominant clones of the patients. Between patients and healthy controls, no significant difference in CD8+ Simpson's diversity was found (P=0.060).

Sample: sorted CD4+, CD8+, or CD8+CD57+ T cells (not recorded which) from PBMCs. This sequence was found in a human donor with aplastic anemia. The chain links TRBV12-3 or TRBV12-4 with TRBJ2-2; TRBD1 could be the D gene, as 6 bases match. The DNA reads TGTGCCAGCAGTGCGGACAGACCGGACACCGGGGAGCTGTTTTTT. The translation is CASSADRPDTGELFF.